These T cell receptor beta chains were read from a single sample in a study of neurological immune-mediated disorders. Via MiXCR, TCRdb re-called the 5' RACE reads, giving one row per CDR3 protein. The sample records 40,000 or so distinct CDR3 sequences, approximately 13% being singletons. Source material: PBMCs. Receptor source: a man under 40 in good health. CDR3s include the opening cysteine and the closing phenylalanine or tryptophan. A D gene is named only where the DNA matches it firmly. Size is stated for part of the rows, as once, few or many counts, or as a class when the clone is expanded.

j_call	clone_size	v_call	d_call	cdr3_nt	cdr3_aa
TRBJ2-2	many	TRBV6-4	TRBD2	TGTGCCAGCAGTGACGGCGGGAGGGAGACCGGGGAGCTGTTTTTT	CASSDGGRETGELFF
TRBJ2-3	many	TRBV2	NA	TGTGCCAGCCTCAGGACAGATACGCAGTATTTT	CASLRTDTQYF
TRBJ1-5	few	TRBV6-6	NA	TGTGCCAGCAGGGGCAGGTCCGACAATCAGCCCCAGCATTTT	CASRGRSDNQPQHF
TRBJ1-4	NA	TRBV6-5	NA	TGTGCCAGCAGACGTTCTGGGCCGGCTCCTTTGGAAAAACTGTTTTTT	CASRRSGPAPLEKLFF
TRBJ2-4	NA	TRBV25-1	NA	TGTGCCTGCAGTGAAGGGAGGAACATTCAATACTTC	CACSEGRNIQYF
TRBJ2-2	many	TRBV6-5	TRBD2	TGTGCCAGCACCCCCGAGACTAGCGGGAGGTTCGGGGAGCTGTTTTTT	CASTPETSGRFGELFF
TRBJ2-5	many	TRBV24-1	NA	TGTGCCACCAGTGATGCCCACGGGCAGCGTGAAGAGACCCAGTACTTC	CATSDAHGQREETQYF
TRBJ1-5	many	TRBV28	NA	TGTGCCAGCAGTTTGGGCCACCTTGGGCATCAGCCCCAGCATTTT	CASSLGHLGHQPQHF
TRBJ1-1	many	TRBV20-1	NA	TGCAGTGCTTTCACAGGGAACACTGAAGCTTTCTTT	CSAFTGNTEAFF
TRBJ1-2	NA	TRBV2	NA	TGTGCCAGCAGTGAAAGGGTGCTCAACTATGGCTACACCTTC	CASSERVLNYGYTF
TRBJ2-7	many	TRBV29-1	NA	TGCAGCGTTGAGTTCCGGGGTATCTACGAGCAGTACTTC	CSVEFRGIYEQYF
TRBJ2-7	many	TRBV7-9	NA	TGTGCCAGCAGTCGAACAGCGGGACAGTCCTACGAGCAGTACTTC	CASSRTAGQSYEQYF
TRBJ2-4	NA	TRBV20-1	NA	TGCAGTGCTAGAGATTGGACAACCAGGGGCAAAAACATTCAGTACTTC	CSARDWTTRGKNIQYF
TRBJ1-1	many	TRBV28	NA	TGTGCCAGCAGCCTCCTGACAGCCGGGCCCGGGCAAGCTTTCTTT	CASSLLTAGPGQAFF
TRBJ2-1	few	TRBV27	TRBD2	TGTGCCAGCAGAGTGACTAGCGGGAGGCTCTCCTACAATGAGCAGTTCTTC	CASRVTSGRLSYNEQFF
TRBJ2-7	many	TRBV5-1	NA	TGCGCCAGCAGCTGGACAGCCACTGACAGCTCCTACGAGCAGTACTTC	CASSWTATDSSYEQYF
TRBJ1-5	many	TRBV5-1	NA	TGCGCCAGCAGCTTGTCAGACAGTGGGGATCAGCCCCAGCATTTT	CASSLSDSGDQPQHF
TRBJ2-7	many	TRBV28	NA	TGTGCCAGCAGGGGCGACACCCACGTTCCCTACGAGCAGTACTTC	CASRGDTHVPYEQYF
TRBJ2-1	many	TRBV11-1	NA	TGTGCTTCCGGTGTAGGTTGGTTCAATGAGCAGTTCTTC	CASGVGWFNEQFF
TRBJ1-5	many	TRBV12-3/TRBV12-4	NA	TGTGCCAGCAGTCCGACGATCCCAAATCAGCCCCAGCATTTT	CASSPTIPNQPQHF
TRBJ2-7	many	TRBV11-2	NA	TGTGCCAGCAGCCTGGGGGTCCAAAACTACGAGCAGTACTTC	CASSLGVQNYEQYF
TRBJ2-1	many	TRBV7-3	TRBD2	TGTGCCAGCAGCTTTTCAGGACTAGCGGGAGTTAAGGGTGGGGAGCAGTTCTTC	CASSFSGLAGVKGGEQFF
TRBJ2-7	many	TRBV5-1	TRBD2	TGCGCCAGCAGCGCAGAACCGGATAGCGGGTGGGAACCGAGCTCCTACGAGCAGTACTTC	CASSAEPDSGWEPSSYEQYF
TRBJ2-7	many	TRBV7-3	TRBD2	TGTGCCAGCAGCTTGACTAGCGCCTCCTACGAGCAGTACTTC	CASSLTSASYEQYF
TRBJ2-1	NA	TRBV5-4	TRBD1	TGTGCCAGCGGCCTTGGGACAGGTGGACCCAATGAGCAGTTCTTC	CASGLGTGGPNEQFF
TRBJ1-6	many	TRBV5-1	NA	TGCGCCAGCAGCTTGAACGATTCACCCCTCCACTTT	CASSLNDSPLHF
TRBJ2-1	many	TRBV11-2	TRBD1	TGTGCCAGCAGCTTCACCGGGACAGGGAACAATGAGCAGTTCTTC	CASSFTGTGNNEQFF
TRBJ1-1	many	TRBV7-9	NA	TGTGCCAGCAGCTTAGCATCGGGGGACACTGAAGCTTTCTTT	CASSLASGDTEAFF
TRBJ1-5	NA	TRBV20-1	NA	TGCAGTGCTAGAGATTCTAGCGTTAGTAGGACTAGCGGGAGTACAGATACGCAGCATTTT	CSARDSSVSRTSGSTDTQHF
TRBJ1-6	many	TRBV14	NA	TGTGCCAGCAGCCTCGGGTCGGGGGAGCCCTATAATTCACCCCTCCACTTT	CASSLGSGEPYNSPLHF
TRBJ2-7	many	TRBV6-6	TRBD1	TGTGCCAGCTCCGGGACAGGGGGCTCCGAGCAGTACTTC	CASSGTGGSEQYF
TRBJ2-5	many	TRBV28	NA	TGTGCCAGCACCGCACAAGAGACCCAGTACTTC	CASTAQETQYF
TRBJ2-7	many	TRBV18	NA	TGTGCCAGCTCACCTGGAAGCTCCTACGAGCAGTACTTC	CASSPGSSYEQYF
TRBJ2-7	many	TRBV20-1	TRBD1	TGCAGTGCTATTCCGGACAGGAGAGTCTACGAGCAGTACTTC	CSAIPDRRVYEQYF
TRBJ2-3	many	TRBV6-4	NA	TGTGCCAGCAGTGCCACCGGGCCACCAGGATCTACGCAGTATTTT	CASSATGPPGSTQYF
TRBJ2-7	medium-sized	TRBV29-1	NA	TGCAGCGCTGGCCGGGACAACTACGAGCAGTACTTC	CSAGRDNYEQYF
TRBJ1-1	many	TRBV19	TRBD1	TGTGCCAGTAGTACAGACAGGGTAAGCACTGAAGCTTTCTTT	CASSTDRVSTEAFF
TRBJ1-3	many	TRBV18	NA	TGTGCCAGCTCACCAGAGGTGGGCTCTGGAAACACCATATATTTT	CASSPEVGSGNTIYF
TRBJ2-1	many	TRBV5-1	NA	TGCGCCAGCAGTGAGGGAAAAGGCTCCTACAATGAGCAGTTCTTC	CASSEGKGSYNEQFF
TRBJ1-2	many	TRBV5-4	TRBD1	TGTGCCAGCAGCATTCAGGACAGGGAATGGAATGGCTACACCTTC	CASSIQDREWNGYTF
TRBJ2-5	many	TRBV11-2	NA	TGTGCCAGCAGCCCTAGCAGGGCCAGAGGCGGGGAGACCCAGTACTTC	CASSPSRARGGETQYF
TRBJ2-1	many	TRBV5-1	TRBD2	TGCGCCAGCAGCTTGCCTATAGGAGCGGCGGGGGGGGTTCCTTACAATGAGCAGTTCTTC	CASSLPIGAAGGVPYNEQFF
TRBJ2-3	once	TRBV5-1	TRBD1	TGCGCCAGCAGCACCGGGACAGGGGGCAAGGGAGCGCAGTATTTT	CASSTGTGGKGAQYF
TRBJ1-2	many	TRBV20-1	NA	TGCAGTGCTAGATCAGGTCTTAACTATGGCTACACCTTC	CSARSGLNYGYTF
TRBJ2-7	few	TRBV2	TRBD2	TGTGCCAGCAGTGTGCCTAGCGGACTATACGAGCAGTACTTC	CASSVPSGLYEQYF
TRBJ2-7	many	TRBV28	TRBD2	TGTGCCAGCAGTCCCGGGACTAGCGGGAGTCGCGACGAGCAGTACTTC	CASSPGTSGSRDEQYF
TRBJ2-7	many	TRBV5-1	NA	TGCGCCAGCAGCTACCAGAGTACCTACGAGCAGTACTTC	CASSYQSTYEQYF
TRBJ2-3	many	TRBV20-1	TRBD2	TGCAGTGCTAGAGTAGGACTAGCGGGAGCGATGGATACGCAGTATTTT	CSARVGLAGAMDTQYF
TRBJ2-3	many	TRBV5-6	NA	TGTGCCAGCAGCTTGAGGAACACAGATACGCAGTATTTT	CASSLRNTDTQYF
TRBJ1-1	NA	TRBV5-1	NA	TGCTCCAGCAACGCAGAGTCAATGAACACTGAAGCTTTTTTT	CSSNAESMNTEAFF
TRBJ1-1	many	TRBV5-1	NA	TGCGCCAGCAGCTTCGGGTCTGGGAGCACTGAAGCTTTCTTT	CASSFGSGSTEAFF